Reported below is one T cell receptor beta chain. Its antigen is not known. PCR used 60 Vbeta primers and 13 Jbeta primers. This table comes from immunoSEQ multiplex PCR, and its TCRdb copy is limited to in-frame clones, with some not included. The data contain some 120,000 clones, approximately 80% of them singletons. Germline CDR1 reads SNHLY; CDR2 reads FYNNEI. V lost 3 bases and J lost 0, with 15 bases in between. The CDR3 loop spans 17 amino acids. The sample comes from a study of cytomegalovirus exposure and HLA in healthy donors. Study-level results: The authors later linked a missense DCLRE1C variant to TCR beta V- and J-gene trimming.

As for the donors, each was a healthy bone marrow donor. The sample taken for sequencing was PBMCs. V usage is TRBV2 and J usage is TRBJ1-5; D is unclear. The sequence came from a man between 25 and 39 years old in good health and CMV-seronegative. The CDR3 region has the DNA TGTGCCAGCAGTGATGTAACCAGATTAAATAGCAATCAGCCCCAGCATTTT. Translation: CASSDVTRLNSNQPQHF.